This entry features one TCR beta chain sequence. The antigen remains unidentified. The data belong to a study of T cell responses to AZD1222 COVID-19 vaccine. Study outcomes and limitations: Nearly half of spike-specific TCRs reportedly go after variant regions that carry no mutations.

The germline gives CDR1 MNHEY, CDR2 SMNVEV (reference sequence). Unmatched junction bases numbered 13, after V lost 6 bases and J lost 11 bases. The CDR3 runs 14 residues. Assay used: immunoSEQ multiplex PCR; TCRdb lists only in-frame clones, some missing. In the table there are about 140,000 clones, 85% to 90% of which are singletons. This chain connects TRBV27 to TRBJ1-1; TRBD1 aligns across 9 bases. This specimen consisted of peripheral blood, obtained on day 0 of AZD1222 vaccination. The TCR was taken from an adult in good health. The CDR3 spells CASSLKPGTGRAFF. CDR3 bases: TGTGCCAGCAGCCTCAAACCCGGGACAGGGCGGGCTTTCTTT.